The 23 T cell receptor beta chains below were found in one sample sequenced in a study of blood T cell repertoires in COVID-19. The protocol was immunoSEQ multiplex PCR, while the TCRdb copy is restricted to in-frame clones and leaves out a portion. This table has about 83,000 clones, about 86% appearing once. The sequenced sample consisted of peripheral blood. These receptors were obtained from a woman over 75 in a cohort sampled during active or convalescent COVID-19.

The CDR3 DNA reads as TGTGCCAGCAGTTTAGATCCGGGAGGGACCTACGAGCAGTACTTC. Protein sequence: CASSLDPGGTYEQYF. The V gene is TRBV28, the J gene TRBJ2-7, with TRBD2 matching 8 bases. This CDR3 is built from 15 residues. CDR1 and CDR2 from the germline V gene are MDHEN and SYDVKM. J was trimmed by 2 bases and V by 2 bases; bases with no gene match: 5.

The V gene is TRBV25-1, the J gene TRBJ1-1, with 10 bases lining up with TRBD1. The J segment lost 1 base and the V segment lost 4 bases, leaving 6 bases of the junction unmatched. Germline V gene data show CDR1 as MGHDK and CDR2 as SYGVNS. The CDR3 is made up of 16 amino acids. The CDR3: CASSALTGGANTEAFF. The CDR3 region has the DNA TGTGCCAGCAGTGCTCTGACAGGGGGCGCGAACACTGAAGCTTTCTTT.

The chain uses TRBV24-1 and TRBJ2-5; TRBD2 matches at 13 bases. The CDR3 consists of 14 residues. In germline, CDR1 is KGHDR, CDR2 SFDVKD. Trimming at V came to 10 bases and at J to 4 bases, leaving 5 bases not matched to a gene. CDR3 residues: CATGTSGMGETQYF. CDR3 DNA sequence: TGTGCCACGGGGACTAGCGGGATGGGAGAGACCCAGTACTTC.

This clone came up a few times. The rearrangement joins TRBV11-2 to TRBJ2-5; 12 nucleotides agree with TRBD2. The CDR3 is made up of 16 amino acids. The V gene's germline CDR1 is SGHAT and CDR2 FQNNGV. J lost 4 bases, V lost 0 bases, and 3 bases had no gene match. The CDR3 here is CASSLDLAGGGETQYF. DNA of the CDR3: TGTGCCAGCAGCTTAGATCTAGCGGGAGGGGGAGAGACCCAGTACTTC.

This chain connects TRBV11-2 to TRBJ2-1; D ambiguous. Germline V lookup: CDR1 SGHAT, CDR2 FQNNGV. Deletions cut 5 bases from V and 6 bases from J, with 11 bases between. The CDR3 is 13 residues long. The CDR3 nucleotides read TGTGCCAGCAGCAGCACCTTCGTCAATGAGCAGTTCTTC. Translating gives CASSSTFVNEQFF.

This sequence joins TRBV30 and TRBJ2-3; possibly TRBD2 for D (6 bases). The length of the CDR3 is 11 residues. V was trimmed by 2 bases and J by 10 bases, leaving 10 bases between them. Germline V lookup: CDR1 GTSNPN, CDR2 SVGIG (reference sequence). CDR3: CAWSPGGAQYF. The CDR3 nucleotides are TGTGCCTGGAGTCCCGGGGGAGCGCAGTATTTT.

The chain uses TRBV19 and TRBJ2-7, with 9 bases that match TRBD2. Germline loops: CDR1 LNHDA, CDR2 SQIVND (reference sequence). Germline trimming cut 4 bases from V and 6 bases from J; bases unmatched to any gene: 16. CDR3 length: 17 amino acids. The CDR3: CASSNRQGPGLAFEQYF. The CDR3 DNA follows: TGTGCCAGTAGTAATCGACAGGGCCCGGGACTAGCTTTCGAGCAGTACTTC.

The chain has TRBV27 and TRBJ1-6; D is ambiguous. The germline V and J ends were trimmed by 3 bases and 5 bases, with 2 bases remaining between them. The germline V gene has CDR1 MNHEY and CDR2 SMNVEV (reference sequence). There are 12 residues in the CDR3. Written as DNA, the CDR3 is TGTGCCAGCAGTTTTAATAATTCACCCCTCCACTTT. Encoded protein: CASSFNNSPLHF.

This clone came up many times. This rearrangement joins TRBV5-6 to TRBJ1-5, with 8 positions matching TRBD1. The CDR3 is 16 residues long. Trimming took 1 base from V and 3 from J; bases not matched to a gene: 6. CDR1 and CDR2 from the germline V gene are SGHDT and YYEEEE. The CDR3 DNA follows: TGTGCCAGCAGCTTGAATCCGACAGGGGCCAATCAGCCCCAGCATTTT. Translation gives CASSLNPTGANQPQHF.

This clone was observed a single time. CDR3 residues: CASSTASSTDTQYF. CDR3 nucleotides: TGTGCCAGCAGCACTGCGTCTAGCACAGATACGCAGTATTTT. J is TRBJ2-3 and V is TRBV3-1 (or the pseudogene TRBV3-2), with unresolved D. The V gene lost 5 bases and the J gene lost 0 bases, with 9 bases spanning the gap. CDR3 length: 14 amino acids. Germline V gives CDR1 LGHDT, CDR2 YNNKEL (reference sequence).

The V call is TRBV24-1, the J call TRBJ2-5; D is possibly TRBD1 (5 bases). Trimming pared 2 bases from V and 4 bases from J, leaving 16 bases between. The CDR3 runs to 16 residues. The germline gives CDR1 KGHDR, CDR2 SFDVKD. CDR3 sequence: CATSDSNRPLGETQYF. As DNA, the CDR3 is TGTGCCACCAGTGATTCAAACAGGCCCCTGGGAGAGACCCAGTACTTC.

This clone showed up just a few times. DNA of the CDR3: TGTGCCAGCAGTTACTCGATAATCCCAGGGGGCTATGGCTACACCTTC. Residues: CASSYSIIPGGYGYTF. V is TRBV6-5 and J is TRBJ1-2; 7 nucleotides line up with TRBD1. V shed 0 bases, J shed 4 bases, and the junction held 8 bases outside the gene matches. The CDR3 length is 16 residues. Germline V gives CDR1 MNHEY, CDR2 SVGAGI.

The V call is TRBV2, the J call TRBJ2-7; D may be TRBD2 (5 bases). This CDR3 has 15 residues. Germline values: CDR1 SNHLY, CDR2 FYNNEI. Trimming removed 5 bases at V and 12 bases at J, with 26 bases between. CDR3 sequence (DNA): TGTGCCAGCAGTTATAGGGCCATACCGGAATCGGGGTCGTACTTC. Amino acids: CASSYRAIPESGSYF.

The chain is built from TRBV29-1 and TRBJ1-5, with D uncertain. There are 13 residues in the CDR3. The germline V gene has CDR1 SQVTM and CDR2 ANQGSEA. V lost 5 bases to trimming and J lost 0 bases, with 8 bases between them. The CDR3 spells CSVSEGSNQPQHF. Here the CDR3 DNA reads TGCAGCGTTTCCGAGGGTAGCAATCAGCCCCAGCATTTT.

The chain carries TRBV5-1 and TRBJ2-7; 8 bases match TRBD2. Germline CDR1 reads SGHRS; CDR2 reads YFSETQ. V lost 0 bases to trimming and J lost 1 base; unmatched junction nucleotides: 6. The CDR3 consists of 16 residues. The CDR3 DNA reads TGCGCCAGCAGCTTGGGCGGGAGGAAGGGGTCCTACGAGCAGTACTTC. It translates to CASSLGGRKGSYEQYF.

The chain recombines TRBV2 with TRBJ2-1; 9 bases map to TRBD2. The CDR3 extends over 14 amino acids. Looked up from germline, CDR1 is SNHLY and CDR2 is FYNNEI. With V trimmed by 5 bases and J by 9 bases, 8 bases remained unmatched. CDR3 coding DNA: TGTGCCAGCAGTAGGGCTAGCGGGATCGGTGAGCAGTTCTTC. Translated: CASSRASGIGEQFF.

The chain recombines TRBV29-1 with TRBJ2-1, with 8 bases lining up with TRBD2. This CDR3 has 17 residues. CDR1 is SQVTM and CDR2 is ANQGSEA in the germline V gene. J lost 5 bases, V lost 7 bases, and 19 bases had no gene match. The CDR3 DNA is TGCAGCGCTCCCGAATGGGTCGCGAGCGGGAGAGACAATGAGCAGTTCTTC. It specifies CSAPEWVASGRDNEQFF.

The rearrangement uses TRBV7-8 and TRBJ1-3; 7 bases align to TRBD1. The length of the CDR3 is 15 residues. Germline lookup yields CDR1 SGHVS and CDR2 FQNEAQ. After removal of 2 bases from V and 9 bases from J, the junction contained 10 bases not matched to a gene. The CDR3 sequence is CASSLSRDSIVTIYF. CDR3 bases: TGTGCCAGCAGCTTATCCCGGGACAGTATAGTCACCATATATTTT.

V is TRBV5-4 and J is TRBJ2-1; perhaps TRBD1 as D (6 bases). Trimming pared 5 bases from V and 8 bases from J, leaving 14 bases between. The CDR3 loop spans 13 amino acids. Germline CDR1 SGHNT, CDR2 YYREEE (reference sequence). CDR3 sequence (DNA): TGTGCCAGCAGACTGGACAGCGGACATGAGCAGTTCTTC. Translation: CASRLDSGHEQFF.

This clone showed up just a few times. The chain is built from TRBV7-3 and TRBJ1-2, with 10 positions matching TRBD1. The CDR3 extends over 14 amino acids. J gave up 7 bases and V 6 bases, and 8 bases lay outside the gene matches. Germline V gene data show CDR1 as SGHTA and CDR2 as FQGTGA. The CDR3 reads CASSKGQGEFGYTF. DNA for the CDR3: TGTGCCAGCAGTAAAGGACAGGGGGAGTTTGGCTACACCTTC.

The CDR3 nucleotides are TGTGCCAGCTCACCACAGGGGGAAGGGGAGCAGTTCTTC. Translated, it gives CASSPQGEGEQFF. V gene TRBV18 combines with J gene TRBJ2-1; maybe TRBD1 (6 bases). The V and J ends lost 1 base and 10 bases respectively, with 11 bases between them. The CDR3 is 13 residues long. The germline V gene has CDR1 KGHSH and CDR2 LQKENI.

This rearrangement joins TRBV7-2 to TRBJ2-2; TRBD2 aligns across 9 bases. Germline CDR1 reads SGHTA; CDR2 reads FQGNSA. The J segment lost 6 bases and the V segment lost 7 bases, leaving 9 bases of the junction unmatched. This CDR3 is 15 amino acids long. CDR3 sequence: CASTPGGREAGELFF. The DNA of the CDR3 is TGTGCCAGCACACCTGGCGGGAGGGAGGCCGGGGAGCTGTTTTTT.

This chain uses TRBV10-3 with TRBJ1-2; 10 bases map to TRBD1. Trimming at V came to 4 bases and at J to 1 base, leaving 3 bases not matched to a gene. The V gene's germline CDR1 is ENHRY and CDR2 SYGVKD. The CDR3 contains 15 residues. The CDR3 nucleotides are TGTGCCATCAGTGGAGGGACAGGGGATAACTATGGCTACACCTTC. Encoded protein: CAISGGTGDNYGYTF.